The present T cell receptor beta chain was sequenced within a study of vaccination effects on CD4 cells after COVID-19. Sequencing in the ViraFEST assay came after antigen-specific CD4+ T cells had been expanded with viral peptide pools, which were used to stimulate PBMC. Culture proceeded for approximately 10 days, and CD4+ T cells were then isolated. The person had PCR-confirmed SARS-CoV-2 infection between March and December 2020. Notes on this clone: The antigen is undetermined.

The junction had 6 bases not matched to a gene; V was cut back by 2 bases and J by 4 bases. The CDR3 is 14 amino acids. Germline CDR1 and CDR2: SGDLS and YYNGEE. TCRdb's table, derived via immunoSEQ multiplex PCR, lists solely in-frame clones and lacks some. The sample has 60,000 to 75,000 clones, under 85% seen once; the top ten hold 5%. The source is a human donor who had a prior SARS-CoV-2 infection. The source was CD4+ T cells from PBMCs cultured with HIV peptides, collected before COVID-19 vaccination. Subset meaning: HIV-1 Nef peptide pool negative control/reference culture. The chain links TRBV9 to TRBJ2-7; 7 bases line up with TRBD1. CDR3 DNA sequence: TGTGCCAGCAGCGTCGGGACAGTCAATTACGAGCAGTACTTC. This translates into CASSVGTVNYEQYF.